Here is one T cell receptor (beta chain) with its context. This sample was taken from a study of CD8 T cells in Susac syndrome. At the level of the study: Susac syndrome patients were untreated, on corticosteroids with some adding intravenous immunoglobulin, or on intravenous immunoglobulin only.

The diagnostic criteria for definite or probable disease, as recently defined, were met by the patients with Susac syndrome. Negative isolation yielded CD8+ and CD4+ T cells; FACS enriched TEMRA cells. With random hexamers, reverse transcription was performed on about 0.45 to 1 ug of RNA. With immunoSEQ multiplex PCR, TCR beta CDR3 was amplified across 54 Vbeta and 13 Jbeta. TCRdb independently ran MiXCR on the immunoSEQ multiplex PCR reads; one entry per CDR3 protein. The profile shows about 140,000 distinct CDR3 sequences, about 95% of them singletons. This sequence was found in a human donor with Susac syndrome. Sequences were obtained from CD4+ T cells from PBMCs.

CDR3 residues: CASSYLIPDSSYGYTF. The CDR3 nucleotides are TGTGCCAGCAGTTACCTTATCCCGGACAGTTCCTATGGCTACACCTTC. The genes are TRBV6-6 and TRBJ1-2; D is possibly TRBD1 (6 bases). V was trimmed by 2 bases and J by 4 bases, leaving 17 bases between them. This CDR3 comprises 16 residues. CDR1 and CDR2 from the germline V gene are MNHNY and SVGAGI (reference sequence).